This T cell receptor beta chain comes out of a study of CD8+CD57+ T cells in acquired aplastic anemia. Study-level background: Each DNA sample taken from sorted CD4+ and CD8+ cells came to about 3 ug on average.

Genomic DNA templated the TCR beta VDJ and CDR3 profiling. TCRdb called the reads again in MiXCR, with one record for every CDR3 protein. The table has about 160,000 distinct CDR3 sequences, roughly 48% seen once. This clonotype was observed many times. Its antigen is unknown. General observations from the study: Fewer than 30 CD8+ CDR3 sequences were shared between patients and controls. Patients and controls had CD8+ Simpson's diversity values that were not significantly distinct.

In patients chosen for sequencing, flow cytometry had shown CD8+CD57+ cell expansion. None of the patients had been given any therapy when their blood was sampled. Trimming took off 3 bases at V and 7 bases at J, with 10 bases between the two ends. The germline gives CDR1 MNHNS, CDR2 SASEGT. The CDR3 has 13 amino acids. The sequence was collected from a human donor with aplastic anemia. The V call is TRBV6-1, the J call TRBJ2-1; perhaps TRBD2 as D (5 bases). The sequencing input was sorted CD4+, CD8+, or CD8+CD57+ T cells (not recorded which) from PBMCs. CDR3 loop: CASSDRGSNEQFF. The CDR3 DNA sequence: TGTGCCAGCAGTGACAGAGGGTCTAATGAGCAGTTCTTC.